These 14 T cell receptor beta chains were sequenced from one sample in a study of blood T cell repertoires in COVID-19. Sequencing was performed with immunoSEQ multiplex PCR; in TCRdb, only in-frame clones are kept and a portion is missing. The data hold approximately 470,000 clones, with approximately 83% observed a single time. The source material was peripheral blood. These receptors came from a human donor in a cohort sampled during active COVID-19.

This clone was counted a few times. The chain carries TRBV2 and TRBJ2-1; a possible D gene is TRBD2 (5 bases). CDR3 length equals 13 residues. Trimming cost V 3 bases and J 10 bases, with 13 bases left between them. CDR1 SNHLY and CDR2 FYNNEI come from the germline V gene. DNA for the CDR3: TGTGCCAGCAGTGAGGTCCGGGGTGGAGAGCAGTTCTTC. Protein sequence: CASSEVRGGEQFF.

This clone occurred once. The genes are TRBV4-1 and TRBJ1-2; TRBD1 matches at 7 bases. Per the germline V gene, CDR1 is MGHRA and CDR2 is YSYEKL. V lost 4 bases, J lost 7 bases, and 3 bases stayed unmatched. This CDR3 is built from 12 residues. The CDR3 region has the DNA TGCGCCAGCAGCCGGACAGGTAGTGGCTACACCTTC. Its protein is CASSRTGSGYTF.

The CDR3 DNA reads as TGTGCCAGCAGCTTACAAGGGGTTACCCTGAGCTCTGGAAACACCATATATTTT. Translated, it gives CASSLQGVTLSSGNTIYF. The rearrangement uses TRBV7-2 and TRBJ1-3, with D possibly being TRBD1 (5 bases). V lost 2 bases and J 0 bases, leaving 17 bases between the germline ends. This CDR3 has 18 amino acids. Germline V gives CDR1 SGHTA, CDR2 FQGNSA.

J is TRBJ1-1 and V is TRBV6-6; 7 positions match TRBD1. This CDR3 contains 15 residues. The V and J ends lost 6 bases and 4 bases, in that order; junction bases with no gene match: 11. From germline, CDR1 is MNHNY and CDR2 SVGAGI (reference sequence). CDR3 region: CASSPWEAGGTEAFF. CDR3 nucleotide sequence: TGTGCCAGCAGCCCCTGGGAAGCAGGGGGCACTGAAGCTTTCTTT.

This clone appeared a few times. The chain employs TRBV24-1 and TRBJ2-3; D possibly corresponds to TRBD2 (6 bases). The CDR3 runs 14 residues. Trimming stripped 9 bases from V and 0 bases from J, with 12 bases between. Germline CDR1 is KGHDR and CDR2 is SFDVKD. CDR3 DNA: TGTGCCACCGGTGGTAGCGGAAGCACAGATACGCAGTATTTT. It specifies CATGGSGSTDTQYF.

Comments on this clone: A much larger clone is a single base away; this may be a read error. The chain uses TRBV6-5 and TRBJ1-1, with 7 bases lining up with TRBD1. Trimming cost V 6 bases and J 1 base; bases outside gene matches: 2. Germline CDR1 and CDR2: MNHEY and SVGAGI. The CDR3 sequence is 13 residues long. The DNA of the CDR3 is TGTGCCAGCAGCTGGACAGGGAACACTGAAGCTTTCTTT. Protein: CASSWTGNTEAFF.

The chain carries TRBV6-5 and TRBJ1-4; D gene ambiguous. Germline V gene lookup returns CDR1 MNHEY and CDR2 SVGAGI. The V and J ends lost 7 bases and 7 bases respectively, with 13 bases between them. The CDR3 extends over 13 amino acids. CDR3 DNA: TGTGCCAGCACGGGGTGGGTCGGTGAAAAACTGTTTTTT. Its translation is CASTGWVGEKLFF.

This clone was seen a handful of times. Being one base from a much bigger clone, this may be a read error. J is TRBJ1-1 and V is TRBV3-1 (or the pseudogene TRBV3-2), with D unclear. Trimming took off 4 bases at V and 1 base at J, with 7 bases between the two ends. The CDR3 is made up of 13 amino acids. The germline V gene encodes CDR1 LGHDT and CDR2 YNNKEL (reference sequence). The CDR3 loop is CASSPFRNTEAFF. CDR3 DNA sequence: TGTGCCAGCAGCCCCTTTAGGAACACTGAAGCTTTCTTT.

This clone has a single count. CDR3 loop: CASSFLQGGSYNEQFF. For the CDR3, the DNA is TGTGCCAGCAGCTTTTTACAGGGAGGGTCCTACAATGAGCAGTTCTTC. This rearrangement joins TRBV5-4 to TRBJ2-1, with a tentative D call TRBD2 (7 bases). V lost 2 bases to trimming and J lost 1 base, with 13 bases between them. The CDR3 spans 16 residues. CDR1 and CDR2 from the germline V gene are SGHNT and YYREEE (reference sequence).

V is TRBV4-2 and J is TRBJ2-1, with a tentative D call TRBD2 (6 bases). The V and J ends lost 1 base and 6 bases respectively, with 13 bases between them. Germline values: CDR1 LGHNA, CDR2 YNFKEQ. This CDR3 contains 15 residues. The CDR3 loop reads CASSQGGGSSNEQFF. The CDR3 bases are TGTGCCAGCAGCCAAGGTGGGGGGTCCAGCAATGAGCAGTTCTTC.

The DNA of the CDR3 is TGTGCCAGCAGTACTAAGTTGGTAACGCAGTATTTT. It codes for CASSTKLVTQYF. This chain connects TRBV12-3 or TRBV12-4 to TRBJ2-3, with no clear D. CDR3 length equals 12 residues. V lost 5 bases and J 9 bases, leaving 12 bases between the germline ends.

The chain combines TRBV28 with TRBJ2-5; 12 bases map to TRBD1. This CDR3 is built from 15 residues. Germline V gives CDR1 MDHEN, CDR2 SYDVKM. The ends lost 9 bases at V and 4 bases at J; junction bases unmatched: 9. In DNA form, the CDR3 reads TGTGCCAGTTTGGCGGGACAGGGGGCTGGAGAGACCCAGTACTTC. This translates into CASLAGQGAGETQYF. The entire variable domain, with the rest obtained from reference TRBV28 and TRBJ2-5, is as follows: DVKVTQSSRYLVKRTGEKVFLECVQDMDHENMFWYRQDPGLGLRLIYFSYDVKMKEKGDIPEGYSVSREKKERFSLILESASTNQTSMYLCASLAGQGAGETQYFGPGTRLLVL.

J is TRBJ2-1 and V is TRBV9; TRBD2 might be the D (6 bases). Germline assignment: CDR1 SGDLS and CDR2 YYNGEE. The CDR3 is made up of 13 amino acids. Trimming pared 1 base from V and 8 bases from J, leaving 10 bases between. CDR3 nucleotides: TGTGCCAGCAGCGTATTTGGGGAGGATGAGCAGTTCTTC. Protein sequence: CASSVFGEDEQFF.

V and J are TRBV6-5 and TRBJ2-1, with D hard to call. Trimming removed 6 bases from V and 3 bases from J, with 12 bases in between. The CDR3 consists of 14 residues. Germline loops: CDR1 MNHEY, CDR2 SVGAGI. CDR3 nucleotide sequence: TGTGCCAGCAGACCCCCCGGTATCTACAATGAGCAGTTCTTC. It yields the protein CASRPPGIYNEQFF.